The clone carrying this T cell receptor (beta chain) was counted ten times or more. Through Arm-PCR of CDR3 regions and iRepertoire HTBI primers, TCR beta libraries were built. TCRdb recomputed calls from the multiplex PCR reads with MiXCR, one row per CDR3 protein. This sample yields 680,000 or so distinct CDR3 sequences, of which 15% to 20% are seen a single time; under 20% belongs to the top ten. The sample comes from a study of regulatory T cells in long-lasting Graves disease. This sample's time point: newly diagnosed GD, antithyroid drugs for less than 3 months. PBMC RNA served as the TCR library source. The CDR3 loop spans 14 amino acids. V lost 5 bases and J lost 5; bases outside the gene matches: 6. Germline values: CDR1 SGHAT, CDR2 FQNNGV. These sequences were also reported in another study, on T cells in Graves' hyperthyroidism and ophthalmopathy.

The chain carries TRBV11-2 and TRBJ1-1; 9 nucleotides line up with TRBD1. This specimen was peripheral blood mononuclear cells (PBMCs), taken at new diagnosis, from a patient treated with antithyroid drugs. The sequence was collected from a woman aged 25 to 39 with Graves disease. CDR3 sequence (DNA): TGTGCCAGCAGCCGGAACAGGGGGCTGACTGAAGCTTTCTTT. It yields the protein CASSRNRGLTEAFF.